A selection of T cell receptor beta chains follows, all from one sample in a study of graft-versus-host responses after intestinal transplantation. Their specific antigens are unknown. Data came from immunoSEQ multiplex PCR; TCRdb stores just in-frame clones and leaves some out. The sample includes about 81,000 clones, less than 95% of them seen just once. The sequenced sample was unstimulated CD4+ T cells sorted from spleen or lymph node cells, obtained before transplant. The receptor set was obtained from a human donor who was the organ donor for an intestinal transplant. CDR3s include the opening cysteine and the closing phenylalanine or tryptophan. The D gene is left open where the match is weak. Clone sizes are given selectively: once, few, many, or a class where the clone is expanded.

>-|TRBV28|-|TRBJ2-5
CASSFRDSRQETQYF
TGTGCCAGCAGTTTCCGGGACTCGCGTCAAGAGACCCAGTACTTC
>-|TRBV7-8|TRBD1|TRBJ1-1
CASSLSVRGPGFAEAFF
TGTGCCAGCAGCTTAAGTGTGAGGGGGCCCGGGTTTGCTGAAGCTTTCTTT
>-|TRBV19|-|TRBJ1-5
CASSIWQKNQPQHF
TGTGCCAGTAGTATATGGCAAAAGAATCAGCCCCAGCATTTT
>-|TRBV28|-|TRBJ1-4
CASSLGGRGKLFF
TGTGCCAGCAGTTTGGGGGGAAGGGGAAAACTGTTTTTT
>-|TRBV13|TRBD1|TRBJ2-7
CASSGRRTGSYEQYF
TGTGCCAGCAGCGGCCGACGGACAGGGTCCTACGAGCAGTACTTC
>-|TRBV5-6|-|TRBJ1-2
CASRHGDSVPYGYTF
TGTGCCAGCAGACACGGAGACAGTGTCCCATATGGCTACACCTTC
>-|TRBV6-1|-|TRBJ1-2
CASSVAGSPWTNYGYTF
TGTGCCAGCAGTGTGGCGGGGTCTCCGTGGACTAACTATGGCTACACCTTC
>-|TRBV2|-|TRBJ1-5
CASSEGLGWQGQGQPQHF
TGTGCCAGCAGTGAAGGTCTTGGGTGGCAGGGTCAAGGACAGCCCCAGCATTTT
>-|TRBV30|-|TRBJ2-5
CAWRGRTGGETQYF
TGTGCCTGGAGGGGGAGAACCGGCGGAGAGACCCAGTACTTC
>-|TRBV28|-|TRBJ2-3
CASRTSRKNTDTQYF
TGTGCCAGCAGGACTAGTCGCAAAAACACAGATACGCAGTATTTT
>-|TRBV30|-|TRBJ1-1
CAWSPRGWNDYLNTEAFF
TGTGCCTGGAGCCCCCGGGGGTGGAATGATTATCTGAACACTGAAGCTTTCTTT
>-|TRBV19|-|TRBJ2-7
CASSIEAADPAYEQYF
TGTGCCAGTAGTATAGAAGCGGCAGACCCAGCTTACGAGCAGTACTTC
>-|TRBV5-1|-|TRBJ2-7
CASSPTGKAYEQYF
TGCGCCAGCAGCCCCACCGGGAAAGCCTACGAGCAGTACTTC
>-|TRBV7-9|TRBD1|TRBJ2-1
CASSSFLMDHRGTFF
TGTGCCAGCAGCTCCTTCCTAATGGACCACAGGGGCACGTTCTTC
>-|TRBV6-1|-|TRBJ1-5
CASSGGRDQPQHF
TGTGCCAGCAGTGGGGGGCGGGATCAGCCCCAGCATTTT
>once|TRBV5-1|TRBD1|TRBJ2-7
CASSSRGTAYEQYF
TGCGCCAGCAGCTCCAGGGGGACGGCATACGAGCAGTACTTC
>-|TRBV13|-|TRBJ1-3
CASSIRQGTIYF
TGTGCCAGCAGCATCCGCCAGGGAACCATATATTTT
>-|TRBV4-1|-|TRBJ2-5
CASSQDPRRGIGETQYF
TGCGCCAGCAGCCAAGATCCGCGGCGGGGTATTGGCGAGACCCAGTACTTC
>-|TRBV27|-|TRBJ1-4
CASSPPRGSREKLFF
TGTGCCAGCAGTCCGCCTCGGGGGTCAAGGGAAAAACTGTTTTTT
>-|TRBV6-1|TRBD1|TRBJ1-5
CASSDTGTVYQPQHF
TGTGCCAGCAGTGACACCGGGACAGTTTATCAGCCCCAGCATTTT
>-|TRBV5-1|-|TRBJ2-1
CASSLQMTVYNEQFF
TGCGCCAGCAGCTTACAGATGACGGTCTACAATGAGCAGTTCTTC
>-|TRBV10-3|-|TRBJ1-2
CAIQTPAQGEGYTF
TGTGCCATCCAAACCCCAGCCCAGGGCGAGGGCTACACCTTC
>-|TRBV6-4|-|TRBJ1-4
CASSMTRGEKLFF
TGTGCCAGCAGCATGACTCGGGGGGAAAAACTGTTTTTT
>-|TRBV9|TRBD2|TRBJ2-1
CASSVGKRERSSYNEQFF
TGTGCCAGCAGCGTAGGGAAGCGGGAGAGGAGCTCCTACAATGAGCAGTTCTTC
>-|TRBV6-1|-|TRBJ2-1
CASSEFRQFNEQFF
TGTGCCAGCAGTGAATTTAGACAGTTCAATGAGCAGTTCTTC
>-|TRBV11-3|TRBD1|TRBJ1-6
CANSTTGGSSPLHF
TGTGCCAACAGCACGACAGGGGGGAGTTCACCCCTCCACTTT
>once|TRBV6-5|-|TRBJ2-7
CASRLQPSSYEQYF
TGTGCCAGCAGGCTCCAACCTAGCTCCTACGAGCAGTACTTC
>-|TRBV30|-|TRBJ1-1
CAWSVGGRTEAFF
TGTGCCTGGAGTGTGGGGGGAAGAACTGAAGCTTTCTTT
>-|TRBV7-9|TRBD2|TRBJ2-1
CASTLLAGGLLEQFF
TGTGCCAGCACCTTACTAGCGGGGGGGCTTTTGGAGCAGTTCTTC
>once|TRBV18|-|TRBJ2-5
CASSGGWETQYF
TGTGCCAGCTCAGGGGGCTGGGAGACCCAGTACTTC
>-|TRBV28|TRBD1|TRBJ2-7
CASSLLRLRDRVYEQYF
TGTGCCAGCAGTTTGTTGCGCCTCCGGGACAGGGTGTACGAGCAGTACTTC
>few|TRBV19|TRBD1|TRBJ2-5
CASRNRGQETQYF
TGTGCCAGTAGGAACAGGGGGCAAGAGACCCAGTACTTC
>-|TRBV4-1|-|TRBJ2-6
CASSPLRAGANVLTF
TGCGCCAGCAGCCCCCTCCGGGCTGGGGCCAACGTCCTGACTTTC
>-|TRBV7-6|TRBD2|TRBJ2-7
CASSQGTSGFQLEQYF
TGTGCCAGCAGCCAAGGGACTAGCGGGTTTCAACTCGAGCAGTACTTC
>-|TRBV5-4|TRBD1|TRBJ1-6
CASSLAGTAKGSPLHF
TGTGCCAGCAGCTTGGCTGGGACAGCCAAGGGCTCACCCCTCCACTTT